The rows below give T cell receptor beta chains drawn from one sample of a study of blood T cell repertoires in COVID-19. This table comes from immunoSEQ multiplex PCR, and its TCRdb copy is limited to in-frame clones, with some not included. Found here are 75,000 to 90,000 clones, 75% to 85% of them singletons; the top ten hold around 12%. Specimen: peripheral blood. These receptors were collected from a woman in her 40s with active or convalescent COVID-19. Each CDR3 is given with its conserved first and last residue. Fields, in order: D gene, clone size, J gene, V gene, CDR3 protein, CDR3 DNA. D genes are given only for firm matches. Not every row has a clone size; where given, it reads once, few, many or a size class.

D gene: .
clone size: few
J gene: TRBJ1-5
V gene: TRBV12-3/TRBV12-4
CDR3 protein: CASSLVENQPQHF
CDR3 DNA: TGTGCCAGCAGTTTAGTAGAAAATCAGCCCCAGCATTTT

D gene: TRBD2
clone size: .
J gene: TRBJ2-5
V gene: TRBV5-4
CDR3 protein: CASSKLAGGPQETQYF
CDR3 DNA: TGTGCCAGCAGCAAACTAGCGGGAGGGCCACAGGAGACCCAGTACTTC

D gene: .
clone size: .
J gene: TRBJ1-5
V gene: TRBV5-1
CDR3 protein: CASSLEGGGGNQPQHF
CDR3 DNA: TGCGCCAGCAGCTTGGAGGGGGGGGGCGGAAATCAGCCCCAGCATTTT

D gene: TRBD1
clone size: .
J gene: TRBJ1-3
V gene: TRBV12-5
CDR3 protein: CASVLGAGGPGNTIYF
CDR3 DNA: TGTGCTAGTGTCCTTGGGGCAGGGGGACCTGGAAACACCATATATTTT

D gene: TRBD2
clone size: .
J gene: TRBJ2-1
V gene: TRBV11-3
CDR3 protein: CASSLGGRGGRYEQFF
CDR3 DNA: TGTGCCAGCAGCTTAGGAGGGCGGGGGGGCCGCTATGAGCAGTTCTTC

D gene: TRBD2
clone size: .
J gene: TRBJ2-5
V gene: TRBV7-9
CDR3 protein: CASSLRLVAGETQYF
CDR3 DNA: TGTGCCAGCAGCTTAAGACTAGTAGCGGGGGAGACCCAGTACTTC

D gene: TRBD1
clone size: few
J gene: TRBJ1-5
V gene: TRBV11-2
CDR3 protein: CASSPGTGNQPQHF
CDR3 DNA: TGTGCCAGCAGCCCCGGGACAGGCAATCAGCCCCAGCATTTT

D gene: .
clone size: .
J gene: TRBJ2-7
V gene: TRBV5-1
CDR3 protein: CASRLGAQADEQYF
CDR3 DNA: TGCGCCAGCAGGCTGGGTGCCCAAGCGGACGAGCAGTACTTC

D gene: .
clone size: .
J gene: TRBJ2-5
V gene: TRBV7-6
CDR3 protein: CASSHGGPETQYF
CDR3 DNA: TGTGCCAGCAGCCACGGAGGGCCGGAGACCCAGTACTTC

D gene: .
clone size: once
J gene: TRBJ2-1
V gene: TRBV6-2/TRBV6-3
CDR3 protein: CASSPSLSWQFF
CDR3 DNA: TGTGCCAGCAGCCCGTCTCTTTCTTGGCAGTTCTTC

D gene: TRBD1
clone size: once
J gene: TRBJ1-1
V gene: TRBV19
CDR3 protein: CASSIPSRGHTEAFF
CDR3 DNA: TGTGCCAGTAGTATTCCATCCAGGGGGCACACTGAAGCTTTCTTT

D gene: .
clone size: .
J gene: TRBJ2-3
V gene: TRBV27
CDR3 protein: CASSPEKQGTGSLDTQYF
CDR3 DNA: TGTGCCAGCAGTCCCGAGAAGCAGGGCACCGGGTCTCTAGATACGCAGTATTTT

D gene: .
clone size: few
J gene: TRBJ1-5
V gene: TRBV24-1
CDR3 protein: CATSDPGPGQPQHF
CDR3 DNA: TGTGCCACCAGTGATCCAGGGCCGGGTCAGCCCCAGCATTTT

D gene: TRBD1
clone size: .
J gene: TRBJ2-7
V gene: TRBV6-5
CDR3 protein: CASSTSRGLEQYF
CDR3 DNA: TGTGCCAGCAGTACTTCCAGGGGGCTCGAGCAGTACTTC

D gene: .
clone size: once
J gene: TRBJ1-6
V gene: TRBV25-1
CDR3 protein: CASSAYYNSPLHF
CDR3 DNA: TGTGCCAGCAGTGCCTATTATAATTCACCCCTCCACTTT

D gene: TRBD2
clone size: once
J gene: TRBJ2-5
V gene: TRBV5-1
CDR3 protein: CASSGGSGETQYF
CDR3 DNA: TGCGCCAGCAGTGGCGGGAGTGGAGAGACCCAGTACTTC

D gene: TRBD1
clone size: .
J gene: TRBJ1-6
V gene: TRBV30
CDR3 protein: CAWRTGNSPLHF
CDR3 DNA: TGTGCCTGGAGGACAGGGAATTCACCCCTCCACTTT

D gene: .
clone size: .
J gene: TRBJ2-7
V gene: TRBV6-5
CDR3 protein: CASKTDASRQYF
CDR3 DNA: TGTGCCAGTAAGACAGACGCGAGCAGGCAGTACTTC

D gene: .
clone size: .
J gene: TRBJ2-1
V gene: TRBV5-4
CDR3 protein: CASSLEADRVYNEQFF
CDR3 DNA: TGTGCCAGCAGCTTGGAGGCGGACAGAGTCTACAATGAGCAGTTCTTC

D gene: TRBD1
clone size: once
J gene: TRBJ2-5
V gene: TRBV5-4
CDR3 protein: CASSRPGQGAQETQYF
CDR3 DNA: TGTGCCAGCAGCAGACCGGGACAGGGGGCCCAAGAGACCCAGTACTTC

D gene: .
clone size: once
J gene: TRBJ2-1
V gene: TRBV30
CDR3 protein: CAWSVRNSLVDEQFF
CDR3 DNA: TGTGCCTGGAGTGTACGGAATAGCCTGGTGGATGAGCAGTTCTTC

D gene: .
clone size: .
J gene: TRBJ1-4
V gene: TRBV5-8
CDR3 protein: CASVSGLATNEKLFF
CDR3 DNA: TGTGCCAGCGTCTCAGGGCTTGCAACTAATGAAAAACTGTTTTTT

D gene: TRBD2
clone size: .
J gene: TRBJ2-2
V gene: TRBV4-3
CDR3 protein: CASSLGLAGNTGELFF
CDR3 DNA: TGCGCCAGCAGCCTTGGACTAGCCGGTAACACCGGGGAGCTGTTTTTT

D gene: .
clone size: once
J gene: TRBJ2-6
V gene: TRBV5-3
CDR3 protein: CARSFETVYVKALSGANVLTF
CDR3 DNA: TGTGCCAGAAGCTTCGAGACAGTATACGTTAAGGCACTCTCTGGGGCCAACGTCCTGACTTTC

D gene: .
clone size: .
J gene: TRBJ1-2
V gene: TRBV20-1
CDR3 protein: CSANRRYGYTF
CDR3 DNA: TGCAGTGCTAATAGGAGGTATGGCTACACCTTC

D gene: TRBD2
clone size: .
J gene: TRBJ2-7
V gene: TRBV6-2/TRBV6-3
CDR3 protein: CASSTGLAWEQYF
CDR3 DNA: TGTGCCAGCAGTACTGGACTAGCGTGGGAGCAGTACTTC

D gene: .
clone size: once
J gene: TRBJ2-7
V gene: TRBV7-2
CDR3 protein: CASSFPTGSGYEQYF
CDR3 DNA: TGTGCCAGCAGCTTTCCGACAGGTTCAGGTTACGAGCAGTACTTC

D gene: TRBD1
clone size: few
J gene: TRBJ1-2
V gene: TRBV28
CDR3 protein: CASSLWDRMYGYTF
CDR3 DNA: TGTGCCAGCAGTCTCTGGGACAGGATGTATGGCTACACCTTC

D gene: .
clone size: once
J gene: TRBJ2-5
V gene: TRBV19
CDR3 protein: CASAQGSGQETQYF
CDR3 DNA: TGTGCCAGTGCACAGGGTAGTGGCCAAGAGACCCAGTACTTC

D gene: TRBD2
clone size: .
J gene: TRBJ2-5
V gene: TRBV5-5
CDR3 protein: CASSLSAGGLETQYF
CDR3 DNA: TGTGCCAGCAGCTTGTCGGCGGGGGGGCTGGAGACCCAGTACTTC

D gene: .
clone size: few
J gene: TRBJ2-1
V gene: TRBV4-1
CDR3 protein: CASSQERSNEQFF
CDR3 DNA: TGCGCCAGCAGCCAAGAAAGGAGCAATGAGCAGTTCTTC

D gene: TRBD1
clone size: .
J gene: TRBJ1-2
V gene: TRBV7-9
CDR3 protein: CASTRRGGLVQTGGADYGYTF
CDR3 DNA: TGTGCCAGCACCCGTCGAGGCGGATTGGTTCAGACAGGGGGCGCGGACTATGGCTACACCTTC

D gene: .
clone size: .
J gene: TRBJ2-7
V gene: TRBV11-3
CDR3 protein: CASSFQGGAGIYEQYF
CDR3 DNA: TGTGCCAGCAGCTTCCAAGGGGGGGCCGGTATCTACGAGCAGTACTTC

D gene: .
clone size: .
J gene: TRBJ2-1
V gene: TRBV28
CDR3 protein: CASSLAHLVHEQFF
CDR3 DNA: TGTGCCAGCAGTTTAGCGCATTTGGTCCATGAGCAGTTCTTC

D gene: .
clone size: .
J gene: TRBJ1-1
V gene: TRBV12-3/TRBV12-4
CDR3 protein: CASNRISGTEAFF
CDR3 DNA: TGTGCCAGCAACCGAATTTCGGGCACTGAAGCTTTCTTT

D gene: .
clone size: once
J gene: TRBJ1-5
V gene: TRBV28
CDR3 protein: CASRFGEVVQPQHF
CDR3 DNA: TGTGCCAGCAGATTCGGGGAAGTGGTTCAGCCCCAGCATTTT

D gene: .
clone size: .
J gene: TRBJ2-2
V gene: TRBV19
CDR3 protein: CASSVGGTGELFF
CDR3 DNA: TGTGCCAGTAGTGTCGGAGGGACCGGGGAGCTGTTTTTT

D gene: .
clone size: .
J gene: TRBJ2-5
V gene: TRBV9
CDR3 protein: CASSDPRSRYPGDQETQYF
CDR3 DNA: TGTGCCAGCAGCGACCCACGTAGTCGATATCCGGGGGACCAAGAGACCCAGTACTTC

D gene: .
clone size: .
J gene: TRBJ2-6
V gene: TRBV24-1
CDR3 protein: CATLDSTGANVLTF
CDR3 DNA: TGTGCCACCTTGGACAGTACCGGGGCCAACGTCCTGACTTTC

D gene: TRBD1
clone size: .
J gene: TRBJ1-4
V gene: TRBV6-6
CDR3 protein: CASSYSTGLNEKLFF
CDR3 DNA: TGTGCCAGCAGTTACTCGACAGGGCTTAATGAAAAACTGTTTTTT

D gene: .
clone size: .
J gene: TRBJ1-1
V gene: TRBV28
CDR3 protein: CASSLSPQGRTEAFF
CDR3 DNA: TGTGCCAGCAGTTTATCCCCACAGGGACGCACTGAAGCTTTCTTT

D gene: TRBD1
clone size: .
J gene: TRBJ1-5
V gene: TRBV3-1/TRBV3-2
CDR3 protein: CASSLRAQGDQPQHF
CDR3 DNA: TGTGCCAGCAGCCTCCGGGCACAGGGGGATCAGCCCCAGCATTTT

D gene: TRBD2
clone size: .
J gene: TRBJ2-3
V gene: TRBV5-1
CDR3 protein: CASSLVGTSSTDTQYF
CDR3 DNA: TGCGCCAGCAGCTTGGTCGGGACTAGCTCCACAGATACGCAGTATTTT

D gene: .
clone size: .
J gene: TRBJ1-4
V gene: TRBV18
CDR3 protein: CASSPGATNEKLFF
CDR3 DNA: TGTGCCAGCTCACCGGGAGCAACTAATGAAAAACTGTTTTTT

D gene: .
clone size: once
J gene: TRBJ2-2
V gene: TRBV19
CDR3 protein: CASSVGLNTGELFF
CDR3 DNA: TGTGCCAGTAGTGTCGGACTCAACACCGGGGAGCTGTTTTTT

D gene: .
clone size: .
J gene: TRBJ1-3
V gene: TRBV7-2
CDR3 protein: CASSLVGAGNTIYF
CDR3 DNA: TGTGCCAGCAGCTTAGTGGGCGCTGGAAACACCATATATTTT

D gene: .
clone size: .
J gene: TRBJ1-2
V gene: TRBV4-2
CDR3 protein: CASSQGGKTNYGYTF
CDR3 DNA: TGTGCCAGCAGCCAAGGAGGGAAAACTAACTATGGCTACACCTTC